Detailed here is one T cell receptor (beta chain). This clonotype was detected a few times. Its antigen target is currently unknown. It has no much larger one-base neighbor in the sample; base qualities were not kept. The library came from 5' RACE. Sequencing instrument: Illumina HiSeq 2500. A second roughly 6 to 11 cycle PCR used a sample-barcoded 5' primer and a J-beta primer mix. A template-switch 5' adaptor carrying 12 random nucleotides introduced a unique molecular identifier onto each TCR beta cDNA molecule. At least 3 million CDR3-containing paired-end reads were obtained from each sample. First-strand cDNA synthesis was performed from all RNA using the Mint cDNA synthesis kit, with priming by a TRBC-specific oligonucleotide. After uracil-DNA glycosylase treatment, a first 18-cycle PCR used universal primers M1SS and BC2_uni_R on all cDNA. In the paper's pipeline: For normalization, 1 million high-quality reads, each with a distinct molecular identifier, were randomly selected from each sample. Reads with shared molecular identifiers were discarded instead of being binned into consensus sequences. MiTCR, run with a Q25 quality threshold and the strictest error-elimination algorithm, handled CDR3 identification, clonotype clustering and error correction. Lower-bound total TCR beta diversity was estimated with a nonparametric unseen species model using Euler transformation. TCRdb reworked the public reads: Q25 trimming with fastp, MiXCR clone assembly, productive beta chains retained. A single entry per CDR3 protein holds the most common genes and DNA from its merged rows. These V and J calls originate from TCRdb's pipeline instead of the authors' own analysis. The sample table contains 1.5 million to 2 million distinct CDR3 sequences; only one count was recorded for about 31% of them. In total, the top ten clones hold about 11% of the sample.

Donors were roughly 40 systemically healthy Caucasian individuals from Russia aged roughly 6 to 100 years. Each donor gave around 9.8 milliliters of peripheral blood, collected into EDTA-treated Vacutainer tubes. Ficoll-Paque density-gradient centrifugation was used to isolate PBMCs, with at least 6.5 million per sample. Total RNA was extracted from PBMCs with Trizol reagent, with at least 5 micrograms obtained per sample. For every donor, flow cytometry on a PBMC aliquot measured the percentage of naive CD45RAhigh/CD27high T cells. The source of the sample is a study of blood T cells in healthy people across ages (dated by TCRdb to between 2015 and 2017). Regarding the research as a whole: In model experiments, roughly one uniquely barcoded TCR beta cDNA molecule per two T cells was captured by template switching. The donors were split into four age groups: young (average about 16 years), middle-aged (nearly 40), aged (about 62) and long-lived (approximately 80). For two donors (one aged 18 to 29 and one aged 80 or older), the study analyzed two additional independent replicas of 1 million unique cDNA reads from the same blood draw. The study measured age-related changes in TCR beta repertoire diversity using deep sequencing normalized with unique cDNA molecular identifiers. To avoid experimental bias, donors of different ages were spread randomly across the sequencing lanes. The study at large found these results: Compared with the aged group, more naive CD4+ T cells, fewer expanded clones and increased TCR diversity were shown by the long-lived group, suggesting age selection. Because the CMV infection status of the donors was unknown, age-related changes in expanded clonotypes may potentially have been confounded. Observed TCR beta diversity correlated strongly with the percentage of naive T cells measured by flow cytometry. Since profiling was done on bulk unsorted PBMCs, naive and antigen-experienced compartments could not be conclusively compared. Estimates of total diversity based on one million sequenced T cells were considered lower bounds and underestimates. Observed TCR beta diversity per million T cells fell roughly linearly with age, and a significant reduction was already apparent by age approximately 41.

The germline V gene specifies SGHRS as CDR1 and YFSETQ as CDR2. Counted from cysteine to phenylalanine, this CDR3 has 14 amino acids. The retained sequence is limited to the CDR3, 42 bases, with the frame set at the first base. Relative to germline, V is 7 bases shorter and J is 3 bases shorter, with 17 bases between their ends. The sequence is built from TRBV5-1 and TRBJ2-7; the D segment is perhaps TRBD1 or TRBD2, each sharing 5 matched bases. This TCR derives from a woman aged 25 to 39 in good health. Sequences were obtained from blood. The CDR3 here reads CASRRDRGYYEQYF. The DNA sequence follows: TGCGCCAGCCGCCGGGACCGGGGATACTACGAGCAGTACTTC.